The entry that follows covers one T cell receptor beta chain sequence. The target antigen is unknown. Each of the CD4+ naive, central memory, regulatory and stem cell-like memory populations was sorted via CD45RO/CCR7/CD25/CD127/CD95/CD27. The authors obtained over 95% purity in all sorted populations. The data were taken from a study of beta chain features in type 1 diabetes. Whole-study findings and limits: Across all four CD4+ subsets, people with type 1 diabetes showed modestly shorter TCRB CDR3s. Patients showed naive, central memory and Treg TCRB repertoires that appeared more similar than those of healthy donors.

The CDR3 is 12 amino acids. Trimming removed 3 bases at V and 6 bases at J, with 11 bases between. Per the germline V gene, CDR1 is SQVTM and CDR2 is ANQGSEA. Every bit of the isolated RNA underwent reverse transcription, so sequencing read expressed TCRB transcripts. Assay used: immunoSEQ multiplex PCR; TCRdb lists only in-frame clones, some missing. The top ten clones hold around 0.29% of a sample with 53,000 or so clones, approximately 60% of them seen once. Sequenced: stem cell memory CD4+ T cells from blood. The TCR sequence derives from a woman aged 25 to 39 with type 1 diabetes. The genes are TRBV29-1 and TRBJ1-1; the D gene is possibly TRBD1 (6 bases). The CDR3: CSVDQGGPEAFF. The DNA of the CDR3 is TGCAGCGTTGACCAAGGGGGTCCTGAAGCTTTCTTT.